This T cell receptor beta chain was retrieved from a study of vaccination effects on CD4 cells after COVID-19. Before sequencing took place, the ViraFEST assay used viral peptide pools to expand antigen-specific CD4+ T cells. After less than twelve days in culture, the CD4+ T cells were isolated. Replacing half the medium with IL-2 medium was done on days 3 and 7. Some clones are missing from TCRdb's copy, which holds only in-frame ones; the method was immunoSEQ multiplex PCR. Altogether over 55,000 clones are present, roughly four fifths being singletons, with the ten largest covering more than 2%. CDR3 size: 13 residues. V was pared by 3 bases and J by 4 bases, with 0 bases of the junction left unmatched. The germline gives CDR1 SSHAT, CDR2 FNYEAQ (reference sequence). Notes on this clone: The target antigen is unknown.

The sample here was CD4+ T cells from PBMCs cultured with HCoV-229E spike peptides, taken before COVID-19 vaccination. This TCR came from a human donor who received a COVID-19 vaccine. The genes are TRBV7-7 and TRBJ2-3, with TRBD1 identical over 8 bases. Here the CDR3 reads CASSLGQADTQYF. DNA of the CDR3: TGTGCCAGCAGCTTGGGACAGGCAGATACGCAGTATTTT. The full variable domain, with the rest looked up from reference TRBV7-7 and TRBJ2-3, is GAGVSQSPRYKVTKRGQDVTLRCDPISSHATLYWYQQALGQGPEFLTYFNYEAQPDKSGLPSDRFSAERPEGSISTLTIQRTEQRDSAMYRCASSLGQADTQYFGPGTRLTVL.